A single T cell receptor (beta chain) is shown here with its context. The antigen is undetermined. The use of a sample-barcoded 5' primer and a J-beta primer mix characterized a second PCR of roughly 6 to 11 cycles. TCRdb processed the 5' RACE reads anew with MiXCR; each CDR3 protein has one entry. The table has some 1.5 million distinct CDR3 sequences, roughly 43% seen once; the top ten hold more than 4%. This record comes from a study of blood T cells in healthy people across ages. Study conclusions and caveats: Observed TCR beta diversity showed a strong correlation with the percentage of naive T cells as measured by flow cytometry. Long-lived donors carried more naive CD4+ cells and greater diversity than aged donors.

The donors, all healthy, were Caucasians living in Russia, aged roughly 6 to 100. Material: blood. This TCR derives from a woman between 18 and 29 years old in good health.

The CDR3 DNA reads as TGTGCCAGCAGCAAACCGGGGACAGGGGCCTCCTACGAGCAGTACTTC. Its protein is CASSKPGTGASYEQYF. The chain joins TRBV27 to TRBJ2-7; TRBD1 agrees at 10 bases. Looked up from germline, CDR1 is MNHEY and CDR2 is SMNVEV (reference sequence). With 6 bases clipped from V and 0 bases from J, the junction kept 8 bases outside the gene matches. The CDR3 contains 16 residues.